A selection of T cell receptor beta chains follows, all from one sample in a study of CD8 T cells in Susac syndrome. One entry per CDR3 protein, called by TCRdb with MiXCR from the immunoSEQ multiplex PCR reads. The sample includes roughly 180,000 distinct CDR3 sequences, more than 90% of them seen just once. Sequenced sample: CD4+ T cells from PBMCs. These receptors all come from a human donor in good health. Each CDR3 is given with its conserved first and last residue. D genes are given only for firm matches. Size is stated for part of the rows, as once, few or many counts, or as a class when the clone is expanded.

abundance,j_gene,v_gene,d_gene,CDR3nt,CDR3aa
.,TRBJ2-3,TRBV30,.,TGTGCCTGGGAAACAGGGATGGGGACAGATACGCAGTATTTT,CAWETGMGTDTQYF
.,TRBJ2-3,TRBV5-6,.,TGTGCCAGCAGCCTTCAAGAATATACGCAGTATTTT,CASSLQEYTQYF
.,TRBJ2-5,TRBV20-1,.,TGCAGTGTGGCAATGGACACCGAAGAGACCCAGTACTTC,CSVAMDTEETQYF
.,TRBJ2-7,TRBV6-4,TRBD1,TGTGCCAGCAGTGACTCGGACAGGGGGCTCGCGAACGAGCAGTACTTC,CASSDSDRGLANEQYF
.,TRBJ2-3,TRBV28,.,TGTGCCAGTACCTTGTCCGGACTCACTTCAGATACGCAGTATTTT,CASTLSGLTSDTQYF
.,TRBJ2-1,TRBV20-1,TRBD2,TGCAGTGCCGAGGGCCGGGGGGCCTACAATGAGCAGTTCTTC,CSAEGRGAYNEQFF
.,TRBJ1-1,TRBV9,TRBD1,TGTGCCAGCAGCCCCCGAGGGTACCGGACAGGGGGCACTGAAGCTTTCTTT,CASSPRGYRTGGTEAFF
.,TRBJ2-3,TRBV2,TRBD2,TGTGCCAGCAGTGGCCAGCGGGGGCCAGCGGATACGCAGTATTTT,CASSGQRGPADTQYF
.,TRBJ2-3,TRBV29-1,TRBD1,TGCAGCGTTGTGCCCGCGACAGGGGGCAGAGCAGATACGCAGTATTTT,CSVVPATGGRADTQYF
.,TRBJ2-5,TRBV29-1,TRBD1,TGCAGCGTTGGGACAGGGAGTAGAGAGACCCAGTACTTC,CSVGTGSRETQYF
.,TRBJ2-3,TRBV20-1,.,TGCAGTGCTACTAGGCGGGCAGATACGCAGTATTTT,CSATRRADTQYF
.,TRBJ2-5,TRBV5-1,.,TGTGCCAGCTCACCTGGTCGCCAAGAGACCCAGTACTTC,CASSPGRQETQYF
.,TRBJ2-1,TRBV9,TRBD2,TGTGCCAGCAGCGTAACGACTAGCGGATATGAGCAGTTCTTC,CASSVTTSGYEQFF
.,TRBJ2-3,TRBV2,TRBD2,TGTGCCAGCAGGGAGACTAGCGGGGTCACAGATACGCAGTATTTT,CASRETSGVTDTQYF
.,TRBJ2-2,TRBV18,TRBD1,TGTGCCAGCTCACCCCCGGGACAGGGGGACACCGGGGAGCTGTTTTTT,CASSPPGQGDTGELFF
once,TRBJ2-7,TRBV6-2/TRBV6-3,.,TGTGCCAGCAGAGGGACGGTACCGGAGCAGTACTTC,CASRGTVPEQYF
.,TRBJ2-2,TRBV20-1,.,TGCAGTGCTAGAGATCGGCGGATCAACACCGGGGAGCTGTTTTTT,CSARDRRINTGELFF
.,TRBJ2-3,TRBV5-1,.,TGCGCCAGCAGCTTGGGACAGGTCGGGGATACGCAGTATTTT,CASSLGQVGDTQYF
few,TRBJ2-1,TRBV4-3,TRBD1,TGCGCCAGCAGCCCCGGGACAGGGGGGTACAATGAGCAGTTCTTC,CASSPGTGGYNEQFF
once,TRBJ2-7,TRBV27,.,TGTGCCAGCAGGGGCTGGCAGGGAGAGGACGAGCAGTACTTC,CASRGWQGEDEQYF
.,TRBJ2-1,TRBV5-4,.,TGTGCCAGCAGCTTCAACAATGAGCAGTTCTTC,CASSFNNEQFF
.,TRBJ1-5,TRBV5-1,.,TGCGCCAGCAGCCCCGACCCAAGCAATCAGCCCCAGCATTTT,CASSPDPSNQPQHF
.,TRBJ2-3,TRBV10-3,TRBD1,TGTGCCATCAGTGGGGGGACAGGATTGGATACGCAGTATTTT,CAISGGTGLDTQYF
.,TRBJ2-3,TRBV20-1,TRBD2,TGCAGTGCCAATCGGGGCCTAGCGGGGGGAATAAGCACAGATACGCAGTATTTT,CSANRGLAGGISTDTQYF
.,TRBJ1-1,TRBV12-3/TRBV12-4,.,TGTGCCAGCAGTCCACCAACAGGGATGAACACTGAAGCTTTCTTT,CASSPPTGMNTEAFF
once,TRBJ2-2,TRBV5-1,.,TGCGCCAGCAGCCTGGCGGGGGCGGTCGCCGGGGAGCTGTTTTTT,CASSLAGAVAGELFF